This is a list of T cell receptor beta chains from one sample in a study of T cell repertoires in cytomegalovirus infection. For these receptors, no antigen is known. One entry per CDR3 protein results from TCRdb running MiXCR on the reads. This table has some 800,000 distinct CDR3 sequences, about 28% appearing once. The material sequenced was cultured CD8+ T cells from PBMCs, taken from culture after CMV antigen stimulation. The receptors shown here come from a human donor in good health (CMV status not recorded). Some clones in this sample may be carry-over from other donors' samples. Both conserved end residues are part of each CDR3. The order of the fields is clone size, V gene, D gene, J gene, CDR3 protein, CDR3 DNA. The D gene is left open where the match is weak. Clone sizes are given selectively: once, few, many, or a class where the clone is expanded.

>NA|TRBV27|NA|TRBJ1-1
CASSLGGSLTTEAFF
TGTGCCAGCAGTTTAGGGGGGTCCCTAACCACTGAAGCTTTCTTT
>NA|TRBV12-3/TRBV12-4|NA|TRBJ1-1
CASTQSSEAFF
TGTGCCAGCACTCAGTCCTCTGAAGCTTTCTTT
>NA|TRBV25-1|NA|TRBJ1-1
CASRLGPTEAFF
TGTGCCAGCAGACTTGGGCCGACTGAAGCTTTCTTT
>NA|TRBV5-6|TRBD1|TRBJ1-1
CASTRTGGEAFF
TGTGCCAGCACCCGAACAGGGGGTGAAGCTTTCTTT
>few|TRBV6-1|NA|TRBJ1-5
CASSSNSNRVHPLGQPQHF
TGTGCCAGCAGTTCCAACTCGAACAGGGTTCACCCCTTGGGTCAGCCCCAGCATTTT
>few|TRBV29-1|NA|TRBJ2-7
CSAELGGSYEQYF
TGCAGCGCCGAGCTAGGGGGGTCCTACGAGCAGTACTTC
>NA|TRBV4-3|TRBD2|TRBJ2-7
CASSQVRGDSHEQYF
TGCGCCAGCAGCCAAGTGCGGGGGGACTCTCACGAGCAGTACTTC
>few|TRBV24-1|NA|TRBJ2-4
CATSDARVNIQYF
TGTGCCACCAGTGATGCACGAGTTAACATTCAGTACTTC
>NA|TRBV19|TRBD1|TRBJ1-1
CASTDDRGPSPLKAFF
TGTGCCAGTACCGACGACAGGGGCCCGAGCCCACTGAAAGCTTTCTTT
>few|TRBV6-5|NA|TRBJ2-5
CASSPTSGANQETQYF
TGTGCCAGCAGTCCAACCTCGGGGGCCAACCAAGAGACCCAGTACTTC
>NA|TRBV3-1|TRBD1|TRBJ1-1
CASSQDLHLGQGNTEAFF
TGTGCCAGCAGCCAAGATCTTCACTTGGGACAGGGGAACACTGAAGCTTTCTTT
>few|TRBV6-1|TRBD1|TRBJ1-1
CASSDPRGVEAFF
TGTGCCAGCAGTGATCCCAGGGGGGTTGAAGCTTTCTTT
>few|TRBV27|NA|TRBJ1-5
CASSLGVSPNQPQHF
TGTGCCAGCAGTTTAGGGGTATCCCCCAATCAGCCCCAGCATTTT
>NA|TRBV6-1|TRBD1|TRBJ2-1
CASSDSGTGLNEQFF
TGTGCCAGCAGTGACTCCGGGACAGGGTTGAATGAGCAGTTCTTC
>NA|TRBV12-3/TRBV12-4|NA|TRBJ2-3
CASRGEYTDTQYF
TGTGCCAGCAGAGGGGAGTACACAGATACGCAGTATTTT
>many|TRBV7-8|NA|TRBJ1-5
CASSLGYGQVNQPQHF
TGTGCCAGCAGCTTAGGTTATGGACAAGTCAATCAGCCCCAGCATTTT
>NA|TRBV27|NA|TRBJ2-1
CASRRGTSYNEQFF
TGTGCCAGCCGTAGGGGGACCTCCTACAATGAGCAGTTCTTC
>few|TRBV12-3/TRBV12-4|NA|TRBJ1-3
CASSLRDLNTPGHTIYF
TGTGCCAGCAGTTTGCGGGACTTAAACACTCCGGGTCACACCATATATTTT
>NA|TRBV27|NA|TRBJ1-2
CASSLFSGTAYGYTF
TGTGCCAGCAGTTTATTCTCCGGGACTGCCTATGGCTACACCTTC
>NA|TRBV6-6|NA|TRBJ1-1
CASSYSVFRKEVDTEAFF
TGTGCCAGCAGTTACTCAGTGTTTAGGAAGGAGGTTGACACTGAAGCTTTCTTT
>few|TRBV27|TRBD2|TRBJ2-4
CASKPGLVGIQYF
TGTGCCAGCAAGCCGGGACTAGTCGGCATTCAGTACTTC
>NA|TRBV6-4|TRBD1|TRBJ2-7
CASSQLAERQGVGYEQYF
TGTGCCAGCAGTCAACTAGCCGAGCGACAGGGGGTTGGCTACGAGCAGTACTTC
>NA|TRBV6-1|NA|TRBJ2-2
CASTFAAGNTGELFF
TGTGCCAGCACCTTCGCGGCAGGGAACACCGGGGAGCTGTTTTTT
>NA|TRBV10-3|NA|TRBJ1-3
CAIRGLPGNTIYF
TGTGCCATCCGGGGACTCCCTGGAAACACCATATATTTT
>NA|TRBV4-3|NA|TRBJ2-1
CASSQEIPAVLPGDSYNEQFF
TGCGCCAGCAGCCAAGAAATCCCTGCCGTACTCCCGGGGGACTCCTACAATGAGCAGTTCTTC
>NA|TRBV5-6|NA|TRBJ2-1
CASSLGELEQFF
TGTGCCAGCAGCTTGGGAGAACTTGAGCAGTTCTTC
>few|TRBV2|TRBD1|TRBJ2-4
CASSEAYRDSENIQYF
TGTGCCAGCAGTGAAGCGTACCGGGACAGCGAAAACATTCAGTACTTC
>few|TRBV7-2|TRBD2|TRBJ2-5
CASSLARLAGSYQETQYF
TGTGCCAGCAGCTTAGCGCGACTAGCGGGGTCGTACCAAGAGACCCAGTACTTC
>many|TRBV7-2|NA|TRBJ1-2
CASSLEVSVGYTF
TGTGCCAGCAGCTTAGAGGTGTCAGTCGGCTACACCTTC
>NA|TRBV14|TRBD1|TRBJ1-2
CASSRQGAGRGYTF
TGTGCCAGCAGCAGACAGGGGGCAGGTCGTGGCTACACCTTC
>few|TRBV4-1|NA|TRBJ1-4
CASSQDVGIFEKLFF
TGCGCCAGCAGCCAAGATGTGGGGATCTTTGAAAAACTGTTTTTT